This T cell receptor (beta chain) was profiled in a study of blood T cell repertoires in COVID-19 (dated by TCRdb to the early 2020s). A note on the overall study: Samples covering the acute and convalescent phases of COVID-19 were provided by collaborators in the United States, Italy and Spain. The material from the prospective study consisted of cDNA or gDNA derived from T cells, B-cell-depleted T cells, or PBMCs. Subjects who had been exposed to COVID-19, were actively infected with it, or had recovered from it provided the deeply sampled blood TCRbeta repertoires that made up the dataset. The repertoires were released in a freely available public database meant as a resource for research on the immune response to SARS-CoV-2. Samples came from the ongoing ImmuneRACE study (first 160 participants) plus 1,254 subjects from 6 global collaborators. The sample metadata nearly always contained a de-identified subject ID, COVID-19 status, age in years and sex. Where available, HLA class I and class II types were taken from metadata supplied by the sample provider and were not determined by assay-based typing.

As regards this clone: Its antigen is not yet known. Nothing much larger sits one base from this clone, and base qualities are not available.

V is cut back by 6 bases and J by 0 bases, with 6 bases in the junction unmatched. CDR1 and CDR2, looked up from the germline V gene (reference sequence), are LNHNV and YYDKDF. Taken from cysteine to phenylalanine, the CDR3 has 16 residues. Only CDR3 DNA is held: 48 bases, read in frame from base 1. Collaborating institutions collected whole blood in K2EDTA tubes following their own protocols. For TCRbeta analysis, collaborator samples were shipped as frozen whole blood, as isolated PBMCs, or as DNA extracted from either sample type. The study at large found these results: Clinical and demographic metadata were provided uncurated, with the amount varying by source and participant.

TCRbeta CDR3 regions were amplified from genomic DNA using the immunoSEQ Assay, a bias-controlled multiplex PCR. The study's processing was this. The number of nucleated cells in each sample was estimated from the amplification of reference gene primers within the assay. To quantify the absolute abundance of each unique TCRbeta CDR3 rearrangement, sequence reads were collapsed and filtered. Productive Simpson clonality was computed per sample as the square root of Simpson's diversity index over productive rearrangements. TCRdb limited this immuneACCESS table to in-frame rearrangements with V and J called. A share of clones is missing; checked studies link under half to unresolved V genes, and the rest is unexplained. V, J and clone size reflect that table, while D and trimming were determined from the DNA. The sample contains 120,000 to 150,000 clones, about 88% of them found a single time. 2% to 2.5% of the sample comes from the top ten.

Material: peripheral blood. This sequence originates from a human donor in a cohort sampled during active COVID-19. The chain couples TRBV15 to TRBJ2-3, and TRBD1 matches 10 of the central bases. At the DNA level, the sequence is TGTGCCACCAGTCCGGGACAGGGGACTAGCACAGATACGCAGTATTTT. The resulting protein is CATSPGQGTSTDTQYF.